This T cell receptor (beta chain) was recovered during a study of regulatory T cells in long-lasting Graves disease. The sample holds a few counts of this clonotype. Antigen unknown. Overall study results and limits: TCR diversity was lower in persistent than newly diagnosed Graves' disease.

CDR3-region Arm-PCR and iRepertoire HTBI primers produced the TCR beta libraries. One entry per CDR3 protein results from TCRdb running MiXCR on the multiplex PCR reads. The table records about 530,000 distinct CDR3 sequences, around 16% of them present only once. Time point defined: newly diagnosed GD, antithyroid drugs for less than 3 months. PBMC-extracted RNA yielded the TCR library. V lost 4 bases to trimming and J lost 8 bases; unmatched junction nucleotides: 7. CDR1 and CDR2 (germline): MGHRA, YSYEKL. The CDR3 length is 15 residues. The same data also contributed to another study, on T cells in Graves' hyperthyroidism and ophthalmopathy. That report adds: Lactation, pregnancy, other autoimmune disease or uncontrolled infection excluded patients. The TCR CDR3 first-round RT-PCR relied on the HTBI primer set.

The chain recombines TRBV4-1 with TRBJ2-3, with 12 bases fitting TRBD2. Sequenced here: peripheral blood mononuclear cells (PBMCs), sampled at new diagnosis, from a patient treated with antithyroid drugs. This sequence was found in a woman aged 35 to 60 with Graves disease. The CDR3 protein is CASSLGTSGRSTQYF. For the CDR3, the DNA is TGCGCCAGCAGCCTAGGGACTAGCGGGCGCAGTACGCAGTATTTT.